This TCR beta chain was recovered during a study of cytomegalovirus exposure and HLA in healthy donors. Study results and limitations: Most of the CMV-associated TCR beta chains (in a later analysis) appeared to be HLA-restricted. In a later analysis, TCR beta V- and J-gene trimming was associated with a missense DCLRE1C variant.

Germline V gives CDR1 SGDLS, CDR2 YYNGEE. The CDR3 has 16 amino acids. After removal of 4 bases from V and 10 bases from J, the junction contained 19 bases not matched to a gene. The PCR employed 60 Vbeta primers together with 13 Jbeta primers. The method was immunoSEQ multiplex PCR; TCRdb's version includes in-frame clones alone and lacks a portion of them. The data hold 85,000 to 100,000 clones, with approximately 71% observed a single time. This clone has a handful of counts. Its antigen remains unidentified. The clonotype comes from a man over 45 in good health and CMV-seronegative. The chain employs TRBV9 and TRBJ1-1; 7 bases fit TRBD1. The sample was PBMCs. This CDR3 is CASSFTGTVTPVGAFF. CDR3 sequence (DNA): TGTGCCAGCAGCTTTACCGGGACAGTGACCCCCGTCGGAGCTTTCTTT.